These 13 T cell receptor beta chains were sequenced from one sample in a study of early T cells in non-severe SARS-CoV-2 infection. TCRdb redid the calling of the 5' RACE reads with MiXCR, one entry per CDR3 protein. The table has roughly 56,000 distinct CDR3 sequences, approximately 10% seen once; the top ten hold 6.5%. Specimen: whole blood. Receptors were obtained from an adult who was a healthcare worker with PCR-confirmed SARS-CoV-2 infection or an uninfected control (not recorded which).

The chain has TRBV7-8 and TRBJ1-3; D is unresolved. The CDR3 loop spans 15 amino acids. Looked up from germline, CDR1 is SGHVS and CDR2 is FQNEAQ. V lost 1 base and J 0 bases, leaving 7 bases between the germline ends. The CDR3: CASSLELRSGNTIYF. The CDR3 DNA follows: TGTGCCAGCAGCTTAGAACTCCGCTCTGGAAACACCATATATTTT. Together with reference TRBV7-8 and TRBJ1-3, the CDR3 gives the full variable domain: GAGVSQSPRYKVAKRGQDVALRCDPISGHVSLFWYQQALGQGPEFLTYFQNEAQLDKSGLPSDRFFAERPEGSVSTLKIQRTQQEDSAVYLCASSLELRSGNTIYFGEGSWLTVV.

The chain recombines TRBV4-3 with TRBJ2-7; D unresolved. There are 16 residues in the CDR3. Germline assignment: CDR1 LGHNA and CDR2 YSLEER. The V end was cut by 2 bases, the J end by 1 base, with 15 bases between. The CDR3 DNA is TGCGCCAGCAGCCAACAACTTACCGGGCCTTCCTACGAGCAGTACTTC. Its translation is CASSQQLTGPSYEQYF.

This clonotype was seen only a few times. This chain joins TRBV6-6 and TRBJ2-7, with 13 bases that match TRBD2. The junction had 7 bases not matched to a gene; V was cut back by 6 bases and J by 8 bases. Germline CDR1 and CDR2: MNHNY and SVGAGI (reference sequence). The CDR3 sequence is 14 residues long. This CDR3 is CASRPTSGRPKQYF. The CDR3, as DNA: TGTGCCAGCAGGCCGACTAGCGGGAGGCCGAAGCAGTACTTC.

This clonotype was observed a handful of times. V gene TRBV20-1 combines with J gene TRBJ1-4; 8 bases align to TRBD1. Germline lookup yields CDR1 DFQATT and CDR2 SNEGSKA (reference sequence). V was pared by 4 bases and J by 8 bases, with 9 bases of the junction left unmatched. This CDR3 region has 14 residues. The CDR3 DNA reads TGCAGTGCTACCCAGGGGGCATCACGGGAAAAACTGTTTTTT. This encodes CSATQGASREKLFF.

The table lists this clonotype with a few counts. The chain carries TRBV7-2 and TRBJ2-2; the D call may be TRBD1 or TRBD2 (5 bases each). V was cut by 5 bases and J by 1 base, with 11 bases left in between. The CDR3 is made up of 15 amino acids. Looked up from germline, CDR1 is SGHTA and CDR2 is FQGNSA. The CDR3 reads CASSRDSGNTGELFF. The CDR3 nucleotides are TGTGCCAGCAGCAGAGACAGCGGGAACACCGGGGAGCTGTTTTTT.

In its sample, this clonotype was seen many times. This rearrangement joins TRBV3-1 to TRBJ2-7; D perhaps matches TRBD1 (6 bases). Trimming pared 6 bases from V and 2 bases from J, leaving 14 bases between. CDR3 length equals 14 residues. Germline V gene data show CDR1 as LGHDT and CDR2 as YNNKEL (reference sequence). The CDR3 reads CASSRDKGTYEQYF. The CDR3 DNA reads as TGTGCCAGCAGTCGGGACAAGGGGACCTACGAGCAGTACTTC.

The genes are TRBV7-9 and TRBJ1-1; no reliable D call. The CDR3 extends over 14 amino acids. V was pared by 1 base and J by 1 base, with 7 bases between. The germline CDR1 and CDR2 sequences are SEHNR and FQNEAQ (reference sequence). CDR3 loop: CASSLDYRNTEAFF. Written as DNA, the CDR3 is TGTGCCAGCAGCTTAGACTACAGGAACACTGAAGCTTTCTTT.

This clonotype appeared once. A much larger clone lies one base from this, so it may be a read error. V gene TRBV15 combines with J gene TRBJ1-2, with a possible D match to TRBD1 (5 bases). Germline V gives CDR1 LNHNV, CDR2 YYDKDF (reference sequence). The CDR3 contains 19 residues. V was cut by 8 bases and J by 3 bases, with 31 bases left in between. The CDR3 nucleotides are TGTGCCACCGGGACTTATCGAACGGGACCGACACCACGGGACTATGGCTACACCTTC. Translating it yields CATGTYRTGPTPRDYGYTF.

The chain recombines TRBV7-6 with TRBJ2-1; 8 nucleotides agree with TRBD2. The CDR3 spans 17 residues. With 5 bases clipped from V and 3 bases from J, the junction kept 12 bases outside the gene matches. Germline V gene sequence: CDR1 SGHVS, CDR2 FNYEAQ. The CDR3 here is CASSPVHAGGSYNEQFF. The CDR3 DNA reads as TGTGCCAGCAGCCCAGTCCATGCGGGGGGCAGCTACAATGAGCAGTTCTTC.

The chain combines TRBV4-3 with TRBJ1-2; no clear D gene. The CDR3 has 15 amino acids. The germline V gene has CDR1 LGHNA and CDR2 YSLEER. Trimming took off 0 bases at V and 2 bases at J, with 10 bases between the two ends. This CDR3 is CASSQDIGPNYGYTF. As DNA, the CDR3 is TGCGCCAGCAGCCAAGATATTGGGCCGAACTATGGCTACACCTTC.

The sample holds many counts of this clonotype. The chain couples TRBV20-1 to TRBJ1-2; tentatively, D is TRBD1 (5 bases). Between the trimmed V and J ends, which lost 0 bases and 2 bases, there was a span of 16 bases. Germline lookup yields CDR1 DFQATT and CDR2 SNEGSKA (reference sequence). The CDR3 runs to 16 residues. CDR3 sequence reads: CSARDGTMGPNYGYTF. For the CDR3, the DNA is TGCAGTGCTAGAGATGGGACTATGGGGCCAAACTATGGCTACACCTTC.

V gene TRBV20-1 combines with J gene TRBJ2-3; unclear D gene. Trimming took 6 bases from V and 2 from J, leaving 12 bases between them. This CDR3 has 13 residues. Looked up from germline, CDR1 is DFQATT and CDR2 is SNEGSKA (reference sequence). The CDR3 DNA sequence: TGCAGTGCCGAAGGGTACTTCACAGATACGCAGTATTTT. Translated, it gives CSAEGYFTDTQYF.

This clonotype has a count of ten or more. The chain combines TRBV18 with TRBJ2-1; possibly TRBD1 for D (6 bases). V lost 6 bases and J 0 bases, leaving 12 bases between the germline ends. The germline V gene encodes CDR1 KGHSH and CDR2 LQKENI. The CDR3 has 15 residues. The CDR3 DNA follows: TGTGCCAGCTCGCGTCGGGACACCTCCTACAATGAGCAGTTCTTC. Translated, it gives CASSRRDTSYNEQFF.